This T cell receptor (beta chain) was documented in a study of cytomegalovirus exposure and HLA in healthy donors. Findings and limits, study-wide: The availability of immune exposure information extended only to CMV serostatus.

Samples came from healthy bone marrow donors. Though nominally healthy at sampling, donors likely had unrecorded immune exposures. Notes on this clone: Its antigen is still unknown.

A multiplex PCR was run with 60 Vbeta primers and 13 Jbeta primers. Libraries were prepared by immunoSEQ multiplex PCR; TCRdb keeps only in-frame clonotypes and omits some of them. The table includes about 21,000 clones, around 77% detected once. The CDR3 consists of 13 residues. CDR1 is LGHNA, CDR2 YNFKEQ, per germline. Trimming took off 0 bases at V and 12 bases at J, with 12 bases between the two ends. This TCR was sampled from a man in his sixties in good health and CMV-seronegative. Specimen: PBMCs. This rearrangement joins TRBV4-2 to TRBJ2-1; D might be TRBD2 (5 bases). For the CDR3, the DNA is TGTGCCAGCAGCCAAGATAGGGAGATGGGGCAGTTCTTC. It is translated as CASSQDREMGQFF.